This record concerns one T cell receptor (beta chain) sequence. Its antigen is still unknown. This sample stems from a study of beta chain features in type 1 diabetes. Study-level points and caveats: Among all four CD4+ subsets, Type 1 diabetes patients had TCRB CDR3s that were moderately but significantly shorter. In type 1 diabetes patients, VDJ junctions had fewer insertions; deletions at these junctions were more frequent. TCRB rearrangement may or may not be influenced by HLA type; here this remained unresolved.

Germline V lookup: CDR1 MNHEY, CDR2 SVGAGI. V was trimmed by 0 bases and J by 7 bases, leaving 12 bases between them. This CDR3 has 14 residues. Reverse transcription of all isolated RNA meant that expressed TCRB transcripts were sequenced. The study sequenced naive, central memory and regulatory T cell samples to an average of around 3.5 million reads. Produced via immunoSEQ multiplex PCR; TCRdb's table is partial and in-frame only. The table includes some 270,000 clones, about 11% detected once. Sorting produced populations that all topped 98% purity. This chain connects TRBV6-5 to TRBJ1-1; no definite D call. The sequenced material came from naive CD4+ T cells from blood. This sequence was found in a man younger than 45 with type 1 diabetes. The CDR3 protein is CASSYSASGIEAFF. For the CDR3, the DNA is TGTGCCAGCAGTTACTCAGCTTCGGGGATTGAAGCTTTCTTT.